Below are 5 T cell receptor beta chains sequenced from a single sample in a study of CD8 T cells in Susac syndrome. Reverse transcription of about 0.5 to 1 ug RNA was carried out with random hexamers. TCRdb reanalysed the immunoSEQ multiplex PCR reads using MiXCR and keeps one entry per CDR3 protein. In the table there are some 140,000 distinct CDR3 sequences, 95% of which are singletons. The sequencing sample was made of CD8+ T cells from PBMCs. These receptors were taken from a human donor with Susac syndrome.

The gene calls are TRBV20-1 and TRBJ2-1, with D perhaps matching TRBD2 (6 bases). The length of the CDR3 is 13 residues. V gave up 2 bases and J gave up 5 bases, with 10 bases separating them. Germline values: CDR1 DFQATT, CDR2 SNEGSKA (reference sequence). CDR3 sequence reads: CSARTGTDNEQFF. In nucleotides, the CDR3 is TGCAGTGCTAGAACCGGGACTGACAATGAGCAGTTCTTC.

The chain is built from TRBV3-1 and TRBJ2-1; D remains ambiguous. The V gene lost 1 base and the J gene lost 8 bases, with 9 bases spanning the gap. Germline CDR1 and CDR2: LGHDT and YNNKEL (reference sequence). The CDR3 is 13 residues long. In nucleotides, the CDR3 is TGTGCCAGCAGCCAAGTTTCCGACCATGAGCAGTTCTTC. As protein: CASSQVSDHEQFF.

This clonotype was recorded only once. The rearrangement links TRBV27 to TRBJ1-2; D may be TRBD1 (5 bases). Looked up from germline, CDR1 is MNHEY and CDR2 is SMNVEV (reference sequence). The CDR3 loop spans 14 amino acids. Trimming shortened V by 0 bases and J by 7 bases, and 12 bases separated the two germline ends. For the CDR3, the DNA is TGTGCCAGCAGTTTATCGTCGGCAGGGTTTGGCTACACCTTC. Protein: CASSLSSAGFGYTF.

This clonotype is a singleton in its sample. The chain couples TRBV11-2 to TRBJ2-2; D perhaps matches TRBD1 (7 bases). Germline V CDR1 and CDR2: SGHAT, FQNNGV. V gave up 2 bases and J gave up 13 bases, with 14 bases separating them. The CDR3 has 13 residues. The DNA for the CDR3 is TGTGCCAGCAGCTTACCCCAGGGGGGTTGGCTGTTTTTT. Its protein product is CASSLPQGGWLFF. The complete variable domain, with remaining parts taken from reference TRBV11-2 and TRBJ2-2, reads EAGVAQSPRYKIIEKRQSVAFWCNPISGHATLYWYQQILGQGPKLLIQFQNNGVVDDSQLPKDRFSAERLKGVDSTLKIQPAKLEDSAVYLCASSLPQGGWLFFGEGSRLTVL.

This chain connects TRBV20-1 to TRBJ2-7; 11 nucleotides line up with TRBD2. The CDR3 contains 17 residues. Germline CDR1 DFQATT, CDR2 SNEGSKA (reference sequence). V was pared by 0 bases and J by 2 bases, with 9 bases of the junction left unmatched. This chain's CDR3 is CSARDVSGRALTYEQYF. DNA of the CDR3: TGCAGTGCTAGAGACGTTAGCGGGAGGGCCTTAACCTACGAGCAGTACTTC.